One sample yielded the 16 T cell receptor beta chains listed below, sequenced in a study of cytomegalovirus exposure and HLA in healthy donors (dated by TCRdb to about 2017). Libraries were constructed by the immunoSEQ multiplex PCR assay. In its TCRdb copy, this immuneACCESS table keeps in-frame sequences only and misses some clones. Where compared with another copy, unresolved V genes explain less than half of these, and the others have no known cause. The sample contains around 93,000 clones, approximately 81% of them found a single time. Approximately 22% of the sample is taken by the ten largest. The specimen was PBMCs. Every receptor here comes from a man in his late teens or twenties in good health and CMV-seropositive.

V usage is TRBV9 and J usage is TRBJ2-2, with TRBD1 as a possible D gene (7 bases). Germline V gene lookup returns CDR1 SGDLS and CDR2 YYNGEE. This CDR3 region has 16 residues. The V gene lost 2 bases and the J gene lost 6 bases, with 17 bases spanning the gap. The CDR3 protein is CASSVGGQRFSGELFF. CDR3 DNA: TGTGCCAGCAGCGTGGGGGGACAGAGGTTTTCCGGGGAGCTGTTTTTT.

This rearrangement joins TRBV5-8 to TRBJ2-7; 8 bases are a match to TRBD1. The CDR3 is 14 residues long. CDR1 is SGHTS, CDR2 YDEGEE, per germline. Losses at the gene ends were 4 bases for V and 3 bases for J; bases not matched to a gene: 6. CDR3 nucleotide sequence: TGTGCCAGCAGCCGATGGGGACAGGTCTACGAGCAGTACGTC. Protein sequence: CASSRWGQVYEQYV.

The chain links TRBV19 to TRBJ2-7; a possible D gene is TRBD2 (5 bases). Trimming took 6 bases from V and 0 from J, leaving 9 bases between them. CDR1 and CDR2 (germline): LNHDA, SQIVND (reference sequence). CDR3 length: 13 amino acids. The CDR3 protein is CASSPEGSYEQYV. Written as DNA, the CDR3 is TGTGCCAGTAGCCCAGAGGGCTCCTACGAGCAGTACGTC.

This sequence joins TRBV15 and TRBJ2-1; no firm D call. The germline gives CDR1 LNHNV, CDR2 YYDKDF (reference sequence). Deletions cut 0 bases from V and 5 bases from J, with 8 bases between. The CDR3 length is 14 residues. CDR3 nucleotide sequence: TGTGCCACCAGCAGAGATCGAGTGCACAATGAGCAGTTCTTC. Its protein is CATSRDRVHNEQFF.

The genes are TRBV7-3 and TRBJ1-5; 7 nucleotides match TRBD1. The CDR3 runs to 14 residues. V lost 5 bases, J lost 1 base, and 2 bases stayed unmatched. The germline V gene encodes CDR1 SGHTA and CDR2 FQGTGA. CDR3 DNA: TGTGCCAGCAGCCCCAGGGGGAGCAATCAGCCCCAGCATTTT. This codes for CASSPRGSNQPQHF.

The V and J genes are TRBV7-9 and TRBJ1-1; 8 bases line up with TRBD1. The CDR3 extends over 14 amino acids. Germline V gene lookup returns CDR1 SEHNR and CDR2 FQNEAQ (reference sequence). V lost 1 base and J lost 7; bases outside the gene matches: 5. CDR3 loop: CASSLGTGLGEAFF. The CDR3 nucleotides are TGTGCCAGCAGCTTAGGGACAGGGTTGGGTGAAGCTTTCTTT.

This chain connects TRBV5-6 to TRBJ1-1; D not certain. CDR3 size: 13 residues. CDR1 is SGHDT, CDR2 YYEEEE, per germline. Trimming stripped 1 base from V and 4 bases from J, with 8 bases between. CDR3 residues: CASSLSRGTEAFF. Here the CDR3 DNA reads TGTGCCAGCAGCTTGTCCCGCGGCACTGAAGCTTTCTTT.

The genes are TRBV30 and TRBJ2-1, with 11 bases fitting TRBD2. Looked up from germline, CDR1 is GTSNPN and CDR2 is SVGIG (reference sequence). The length of the CDR3 is 13 residues. V lost 7 bases to trimming and J lost 4 bases; unmatched junction nucleotides: 3. CDR3 nucleotides: TGTGCCTTGGGACTAGCGGTATACAATGAGCAGTTCTTC. Translation: CALGLAVYNEQFF.

The gene calls are TRBV5-6 and TRBJ2-3; D unclear. V lost 7 bases and J 4 bases, leaving 13 bases between the germline ends. This CDR3 contains 13 residues. Germline V gives CDR1 SGHDT, CDR2 YYEEEE. The CDR3 loop is CASSPMGPDTQYF. The CDR3, as DNA: TGTGCCAGCTCCCCGATGGGCCCAGATACGCAGTATTTT. Full variable domain (outside the CDR3, taken from reference TRBV5-6 and TRBJ2-3): DAGVTQSPTHLIKTRGQQVTLRCSPKSGHDTVSWYQQALGQGPQFIFQYYEEEERQRGNFPDRFSGHQFPNYSSELNVNALLLGDSALYLCASSPMGPDTQYFGPGTRLTVL.

The chain has TRBV5-1 and TRBJ1-2, with 8 bases lining up with TRBD1. Losses at the gene ends were 2 bases for V and 4 bases for J; bases not matched to a gene: 13. The germline gives CDR1 SGHRS, CDR2 YFSETQ. The CDR3 has 17 amino acids. The CDR3 sequence is CASSFTRLTGESYGYTF. The CDR3, as DNA: TGCGCCAGCAGCTTCACCCGATTGACAGGGGAGAGCTATGGCTACACCTTC.

This chain joins TRBV6-5 and TRBJ2-7; 7 bases line up with TRBD1. Germline V lookup: CDR1 MNHEY, CDR2 SVGAGI. Trimming cost V 2 bases and J 0 bases; bases outside gene matches: 4. The CDR3 has 15 residues. CDR3 bases: TGTGCCAGCAGTTACCGGGACAGAATCTCCTACGAGCAGTACTTC. Its translation is CASSYRDRISYEQYF.

The CDR3 region is CAWSRNLGGYYGYTF. CDR3 nucleotide sequence: TGTGCCTGGAGTCGGAACTTGGGGGGTTATTATGGCTACACCTTC. This chain connects TRBV30 to TRBJ1-2, with D perhaps matching TRBD1 (5 bases). CDR3 size: 15 residues. CDR1 GTSNPN and CDR2 SVGIG come from the germline V gene (reference sequence). Trimming removed 2 bases at V and 5 bases at J, with 18 bases between. The complete variable domain, with remaining parts taken from reference TRBV30 and TRBJ1-2, reads SQTIHQWPATLVQPVGSPLSLECTVEGTSNPNLYWYRQAAGRGLQLLFYSVGIGQISSEVPQNLSASRPQDRQFILSSKKLLLSDSGFYLCAWSRNLGGYYGYTFGSGTRLTVV.

In its sample, this clone was seen a few times. The chain has TRBV18 and TRBJ2-1, with 9 positions matching TRBD1. The CDR3 is 18 amino acids. Germline V gene lookup returns CDR1 KGHSH and CDR2 LQKENI. The junction had 14 bases not matched to a gene; V was cut back by 0 bases and J by 8 bases. This CDR3 is CASSPPDRGTSWVDEQFF. CDR3 sequence (DNA): TGTGCCAGCTCACCACCGGACAGGGGTACATCCTGGGTAGATGAGCAGTTCTTC.

The chain combines TRBV6-1 with TRBJ2-3; 10 positions agree with TRBD1. Germline lookup yields CDR1 MNHNS and CDR2 SASEGT. The CDR3 consists of 16 residues. V lost 1 base and J lost 4; bases outside the gene matches: 5. CDR3 coding DNA: TGTGCCAGCAGTGAAGATCTTGGGACAGGGGCAGATACGCAGTATTTT. It codes for CASSEDLGTGADTQYF.

J is TRBJ2-2 and V is TRBV5-4; D may be TRBD1 (5 bases). The ends were cut back, 5 bases at V and 1 base at J, with 12 bases in the middle. CDR3 length equals 15 residues. In germline, CDR1 is SGHNT, CDR2 YYREEE (reference sequence). The CDR3 protein is CASRRDSLNTGELFF. CDR3 coding DNA: TGTGCCAGCAGGCGTGACAGCCTGAACACCGGGGAGCTGTTTTTT.

The V call is TRBV5-1, the J call TRBJ2-2, with 11 bases lining up with TRBD2. Germline assignment: CDR1 SGHRS and CDR2 YFSETQ. The V and J ends lost 4 bases and 1 base, in that order; junction bases with no gene match: 3. The CDR3 has 16 amino acids. The CDR3 loop is CASSRTSGLNTGELFF. CDR3 bases: TGCGCCAGCAGCCGGACTAGCGGGTTGAACACCGGGGAGCTGTTTTTT.